This T cell receptor (beta chain) is from a study of blood T cell repertoires in COVID-19. Study context: From the United States, Italy and Spain came samples of acute and convalescent COVID-19.

In the authors' workflow: Reference gene primer amplification gave estimated nucleated cell counts. Only in-frame clones appear in the TCRdb table, and some are missing; sequencing was by immunoSEQ multiplex PCR. Clone size and V and J calls were adopted from that table, with D and trimming inferred from the DNA. The sample records hundreds of thousands of clones, around 89% being singletons. This CDR3 has 15 residues. The germline CDR1 and CDR2 sequences are MNHNY and SVGAGI (reference sequence). The V end was cut by 6 bases, the J end by 5 bases, with 16 bases between. Sequencing used peripheral blood. The TCR originated in a woman in her 30s with acute or convalescent COVID-19. The V gene is TRBV6-6, the J gene TRBJ1-4; TRBD1 might be the D (5 bases). The CDR3 coding sequence is TGTGCCAGCAGCCCCACCAGGGAGGTAAATGAAAAACTGTTTTTT. It encodes CASSPTREVNEKLFF.